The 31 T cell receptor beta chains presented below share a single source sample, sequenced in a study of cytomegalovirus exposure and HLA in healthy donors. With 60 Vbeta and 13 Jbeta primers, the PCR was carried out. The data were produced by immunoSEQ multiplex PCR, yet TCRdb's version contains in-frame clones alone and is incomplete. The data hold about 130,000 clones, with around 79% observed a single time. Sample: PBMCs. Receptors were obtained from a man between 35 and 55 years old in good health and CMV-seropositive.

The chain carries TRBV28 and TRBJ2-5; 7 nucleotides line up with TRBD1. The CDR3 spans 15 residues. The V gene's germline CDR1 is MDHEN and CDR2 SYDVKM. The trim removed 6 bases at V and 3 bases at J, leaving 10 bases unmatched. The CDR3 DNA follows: TGTGCCAGCAGACCAGGGACAGCCTATGAAGAGACCCAGTACTTC. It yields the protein CASRPGTAYEETQYF.

The CDR3 sequence: CTSSQEEGGYEQYF. In nucleotides, the CDR3 is TGCACCAGCAGCCAAGAGGAGGGAGGTTACGAGCAGTACTTC. The chain employs TRBV1 and TRBJ2-7; TRBD2, the table's D call, lacks a check against the DNA. TRBV1 is tagged as a pseudogene. CDR3 length equals 14 residues.

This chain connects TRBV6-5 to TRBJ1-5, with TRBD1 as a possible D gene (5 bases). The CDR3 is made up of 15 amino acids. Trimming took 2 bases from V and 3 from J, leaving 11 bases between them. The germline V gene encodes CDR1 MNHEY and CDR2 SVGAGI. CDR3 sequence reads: CASSYGGEDNQPQHF. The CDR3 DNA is TGTGCCAGCAGTTACGGAGGGGAGGACAATCAGCCCCAGCATTTT.

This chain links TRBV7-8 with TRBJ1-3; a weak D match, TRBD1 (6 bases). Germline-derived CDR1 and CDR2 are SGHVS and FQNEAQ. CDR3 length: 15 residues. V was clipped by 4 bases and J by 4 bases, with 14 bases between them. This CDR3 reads CASSSLGGVGNTIYF. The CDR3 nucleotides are TGTGCCAGCAGCTCCCTAGGGGGGGTCGGAAACACCATATATTTT.

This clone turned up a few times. In nucleotides, the CDR3 is TGTGCCAGCGAGGAAAGGACAGGGTCCTACGAGCAGTACTTC. This sequence encodes CASEERTGSYEQYF. The gene calls are TRBV2 and TRBJ2-7, with 8 positions matching TRBD1. Germline V lookup: CDR1 SNHLY, CDR2 FYNNEI. There are 14 residues in the CDR3. The trim removed 8 bases at V and 1 base at J, leaving 7 bases unmatched.

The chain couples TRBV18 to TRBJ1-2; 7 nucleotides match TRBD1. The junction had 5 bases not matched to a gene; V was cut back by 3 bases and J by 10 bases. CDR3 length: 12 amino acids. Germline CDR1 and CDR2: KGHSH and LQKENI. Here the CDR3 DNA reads TGTGCCAGCTCACCCGGACAGGTAGTCTACACCTTC. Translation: CASSPGQVVYTF. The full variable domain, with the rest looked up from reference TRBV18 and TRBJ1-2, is NAGVMQNPRHLVRRRGQEARLRCSPMKGHSHVYWYRQLPEEGLKFMVYLQKENIIDESGMPKERFSAEFPKEGPSILRIQQVVRGDSAAYFCASSPGQVVYTFGSGTRLTVV.

CDR3 protein: CASSISGGGEQYF. DNA of the CDR3: TGTGCCAGTAGTATATCGGGAGGTGGTGAGCAGTACTTC. This chain joins TRBV19 and TRBJ2-7; 7 nucleotides align to TRBD2. The CDR3 loop spans 13 amino acids. The V segment lost 2 bases and the J segment 7 bases; nucleotides outside the gene matches: 5. Per the germline V gene, CDR1 is LNHDA and CDR2 is SQIVND (reference sequence).

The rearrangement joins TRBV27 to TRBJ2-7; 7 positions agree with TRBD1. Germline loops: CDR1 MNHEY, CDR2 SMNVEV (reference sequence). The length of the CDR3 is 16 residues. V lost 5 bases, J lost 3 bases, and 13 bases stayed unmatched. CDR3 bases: TGTGCCAGCAGTCCCCTGCCGGGACAGTCGGACTACGAGCAGTACTTC. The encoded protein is CASSPLPGQSDYEQYF.

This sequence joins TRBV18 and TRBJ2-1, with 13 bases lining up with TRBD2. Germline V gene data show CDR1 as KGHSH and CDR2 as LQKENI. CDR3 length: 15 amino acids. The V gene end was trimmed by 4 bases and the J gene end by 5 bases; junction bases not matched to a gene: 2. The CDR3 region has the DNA TGTGCCAGCTCACGCGGACTAGCGGGGGACAATGAGCAGTTCTTC. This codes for CASSRGLAGDNEQFF.

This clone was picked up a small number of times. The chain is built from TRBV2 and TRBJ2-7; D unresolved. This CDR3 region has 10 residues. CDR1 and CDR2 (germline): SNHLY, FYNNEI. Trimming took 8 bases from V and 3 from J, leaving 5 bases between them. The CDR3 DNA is TGTGCCAGCGGAGACTACGAGCAGTACTTC. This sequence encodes CASGDYEQYF.

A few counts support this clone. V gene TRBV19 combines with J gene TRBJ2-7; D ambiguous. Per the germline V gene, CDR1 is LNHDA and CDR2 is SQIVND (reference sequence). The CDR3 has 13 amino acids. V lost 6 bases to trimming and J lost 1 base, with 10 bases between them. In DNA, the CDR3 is TGTGCCAGTAGCTTGTTTCTTTCCTACGAGCAGTACTTC. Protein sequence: CASSLFLSYEQYF.

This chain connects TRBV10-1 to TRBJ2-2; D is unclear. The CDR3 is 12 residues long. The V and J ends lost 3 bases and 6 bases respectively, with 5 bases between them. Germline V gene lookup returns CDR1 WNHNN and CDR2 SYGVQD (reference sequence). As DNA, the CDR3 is TGCGCCAGCAGTGAAGCACCCGGGGAGCTGTTTTTT. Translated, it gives CASSEAPGELFF.

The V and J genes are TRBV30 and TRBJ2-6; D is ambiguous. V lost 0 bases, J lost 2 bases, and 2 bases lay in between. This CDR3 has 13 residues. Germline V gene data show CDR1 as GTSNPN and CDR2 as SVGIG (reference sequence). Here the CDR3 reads CAWSVAGANVLTF. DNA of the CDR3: TGTGCCTGGAGTGTCGCTGGGGCCAACGTCCTGACTTTC.

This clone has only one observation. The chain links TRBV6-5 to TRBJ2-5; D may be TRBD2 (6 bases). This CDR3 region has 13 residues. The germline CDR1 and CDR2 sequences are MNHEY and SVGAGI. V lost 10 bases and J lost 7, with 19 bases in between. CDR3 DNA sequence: TGTGCCACCAGAAGGGACTCTCGGGGGACCCAGTACTTC. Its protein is CATRRDSRGTQYF.

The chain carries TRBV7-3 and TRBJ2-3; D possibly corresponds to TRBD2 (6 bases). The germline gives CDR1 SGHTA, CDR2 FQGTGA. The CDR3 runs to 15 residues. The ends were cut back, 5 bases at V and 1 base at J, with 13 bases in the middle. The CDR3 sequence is CASSQLGGGTDTQYF. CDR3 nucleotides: TGTGCCAGCAGCCAGCTGGGGGGAGGCACAGATACGCAGTATTTT. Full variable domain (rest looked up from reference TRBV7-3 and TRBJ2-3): GAGVSQTPSNKVTEKGKYVELRCDPISGHTALYWYRQSLGQGPEFLIYFQGTGAADDSGLPNDRFFAVRPEGSVSTLKIQRTERGDSAVYLCASSQLGGGTDTQYFGPGTRLTVL.

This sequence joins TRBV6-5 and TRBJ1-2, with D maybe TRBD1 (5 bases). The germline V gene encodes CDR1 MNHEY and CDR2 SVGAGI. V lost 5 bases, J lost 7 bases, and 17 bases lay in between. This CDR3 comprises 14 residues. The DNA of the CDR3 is TGTGCCAGCAGTCCACTGGGGACTAGGGGTGGCTACACCTTC. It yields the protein CASSPLGTRGGYTF.

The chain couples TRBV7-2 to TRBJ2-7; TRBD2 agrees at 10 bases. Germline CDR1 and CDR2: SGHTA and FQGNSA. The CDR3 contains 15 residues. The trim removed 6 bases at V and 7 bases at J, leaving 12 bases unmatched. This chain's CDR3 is CASRKSGRASGEQYF. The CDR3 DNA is TGTGCCAGCAGAAAGAGCGGGAGGGCCTCAGGAGAGCAGTACTTC.

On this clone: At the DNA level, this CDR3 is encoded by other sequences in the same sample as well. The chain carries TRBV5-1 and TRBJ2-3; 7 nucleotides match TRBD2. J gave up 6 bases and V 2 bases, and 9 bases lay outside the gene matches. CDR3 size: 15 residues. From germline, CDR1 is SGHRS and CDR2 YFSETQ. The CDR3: CASSLRDSSGDTQYF. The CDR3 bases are TGCGCCAGCAGCTTACGGGACTCTAGCGGCGATACGCAGTATTTT.

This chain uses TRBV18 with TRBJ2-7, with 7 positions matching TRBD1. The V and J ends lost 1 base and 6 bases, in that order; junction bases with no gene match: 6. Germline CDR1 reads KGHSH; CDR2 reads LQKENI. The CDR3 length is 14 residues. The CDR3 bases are TGTGCCAGCTCACCACTGGACAGGCGCTCCGAGCAGTACTTC. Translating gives CASSPLDRRSEQYF.

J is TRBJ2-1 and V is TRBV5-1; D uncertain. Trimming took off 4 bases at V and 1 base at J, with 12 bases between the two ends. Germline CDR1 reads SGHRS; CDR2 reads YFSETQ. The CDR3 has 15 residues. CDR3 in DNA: TGCGCCAGCAGCCTCGCAGGCTCATCCTACAATGAGCAGTTCTTC. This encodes CASSLAGSSYNEQFF. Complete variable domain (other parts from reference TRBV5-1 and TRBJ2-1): KAGVTQTPRYLIKTRGQQVTLSCSPISGHRSVSWYQQTPGQGLQFLFEYFSETQRNKGNFPGRFSGRQFSNSRSEMNVSTLELGDSALYLCASSLAGSSYNEQFFGPGTRLTVL.

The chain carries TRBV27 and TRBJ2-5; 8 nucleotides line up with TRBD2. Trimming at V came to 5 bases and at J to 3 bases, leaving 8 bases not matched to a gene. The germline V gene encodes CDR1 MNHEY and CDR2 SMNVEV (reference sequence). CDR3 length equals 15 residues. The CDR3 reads CASSRSGSWEETQYF. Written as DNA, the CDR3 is TGTGCCAGCAGTAGGAGCGGGAGTTGGGAAGAGACCCAGTACTTC.

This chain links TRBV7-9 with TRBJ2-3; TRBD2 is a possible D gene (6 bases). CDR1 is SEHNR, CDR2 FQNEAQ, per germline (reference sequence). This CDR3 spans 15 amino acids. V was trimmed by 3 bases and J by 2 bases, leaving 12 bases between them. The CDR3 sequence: CASSFGAGYTDTQYF. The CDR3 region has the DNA TGTGCCAGCAGCTTCGGGGCGGGGTACACAGATACGCAGTATTTT.

CDR3 DNA: TGTGCCAGCAGCTCGGCCCTTTCCTGGGGGGGGAAGAACTACGAGCAGTACTTC. It codes for CASSSALSWGGKNYEQYF. The chain links TRBV7-2 to TRBJ2-7; 7 bases match TRBD2. Germline V CDR1 and CDR2: SGHTA, FQGNSA. V dropped 4 bases and J dropped 3; count of bases not matched to a gene: 18. The CDR3 contains 18 residues.

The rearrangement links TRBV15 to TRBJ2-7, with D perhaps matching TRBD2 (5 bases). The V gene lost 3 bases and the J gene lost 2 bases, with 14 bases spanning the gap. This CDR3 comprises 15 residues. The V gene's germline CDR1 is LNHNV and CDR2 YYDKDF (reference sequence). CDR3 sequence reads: CATSSGIGVPYEQYF. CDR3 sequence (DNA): TGTGCCACCAGCAGCGGGATCGGGGTACCCTACGAGCAGTACTTC.

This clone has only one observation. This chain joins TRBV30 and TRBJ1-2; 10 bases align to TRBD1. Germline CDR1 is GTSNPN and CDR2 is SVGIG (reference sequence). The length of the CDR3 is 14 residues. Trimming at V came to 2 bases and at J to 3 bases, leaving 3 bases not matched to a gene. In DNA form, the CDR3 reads TGTGCCTGGAGTAGGGACAGGGGCGACTATGGCTACACCTTC. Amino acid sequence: CAWSRDRGDYGYTF.

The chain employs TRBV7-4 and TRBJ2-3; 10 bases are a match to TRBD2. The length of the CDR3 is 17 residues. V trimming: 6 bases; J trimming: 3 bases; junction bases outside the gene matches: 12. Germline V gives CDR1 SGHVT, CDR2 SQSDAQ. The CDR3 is CASRFGLAGVLTDTQYF. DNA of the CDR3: TGTGCCAGCAGATTTGGGCTAGCGGGAGTTCTGACAGATACGCAGTATTTT.

DNA for the CDR3: TGTGCCAGCAGCTTAGTTGTGGGAGTCTCTGGGGCCAACGTCCTGACTTTC. Encoded protein: CASSLVVGVSGANVLTF. The chain links TRBV7-6 to TRBJ2-6; tentative D call: TRBD2 (5 bases). The V end was cut by 1 base, the J end by 0 bases, with 10 bases between. The V gene's germline CDR1 is SGHVS and CDR2 FNYEAQ. This CDR3 comprises 17 residues.

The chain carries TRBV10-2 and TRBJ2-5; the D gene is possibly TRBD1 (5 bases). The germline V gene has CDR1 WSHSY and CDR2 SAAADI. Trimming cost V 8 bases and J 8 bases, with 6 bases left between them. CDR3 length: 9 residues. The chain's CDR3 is CASGATQYF. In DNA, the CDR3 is TGCGCCAGCGGGGCCACCCAGTACTTC.

CDR3 loop: CASNHLGQNNEKLFF. The CDR3 nucleotides are TGTGCCAGTAACCACCTGGGACAGAATAATGAAAAACTGTTTTTT. V usage is TRBV19 and J usage is TRBJ1-4; 7 positions agree with TRBD1. Germline CDR1 reads LNHDA; CDR2 reads SQIVND (reference sequence). The CDR3 is 15 amino acids. The trim removed 7 bases at V and 4 bases at J, leaving 9 bases unmatched.

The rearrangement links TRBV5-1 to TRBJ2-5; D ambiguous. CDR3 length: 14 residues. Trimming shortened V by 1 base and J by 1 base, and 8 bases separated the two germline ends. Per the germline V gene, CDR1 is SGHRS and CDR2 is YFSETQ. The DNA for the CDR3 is TGCGCCAGCAGCTTGCATTACAGCCAAGAGACCCAGTACTTC. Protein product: CASSLHYSQETQYF.

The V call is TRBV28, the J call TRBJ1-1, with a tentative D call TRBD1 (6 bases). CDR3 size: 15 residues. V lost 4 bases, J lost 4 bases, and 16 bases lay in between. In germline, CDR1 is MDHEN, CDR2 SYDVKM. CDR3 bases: TGTGCCAGCAGTTCTCCGGGGGGGCCTGTCACTGAAGCTTTCTTT. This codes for CASSSPGGPVTEAFF.